A selection of T cell receptor beta chains follows, all from one sample in a study of T cells in Graves' hyperthyroidism and ophthalmopathy. TCRdb ran MiXCR on the multiplex PCR reads and lists one entry per CDR3 protein. The data contain around 760,000 distinct CDR3 sequences, around a third of them singletons. Material: blood. All receptors come from a woman aged 40 to 50 with Graves' hyperthyroidism. CDR3s include the opening cysteine and the closing phenylalanine or tryptophan. The D gene is left open where the match is weak. The size entry is marked missing in some rows and otherwise reads once, few, many or a size class.

clone_size	cdr3_length	v_call	d_call	j_call	cdr3_nt	cdr3_aa
.	14	TRBV10-3	.	TRBJ2-2	TGTGCCATCAGCGACGTGACAGTCACCGGGGAGCTGTTTTTT	CAISDVTVTGELFF
many	18	TRBV7-6	.	TRBJ1-6	TGTGCCAGCAGCGCCGGGAAGGACTCGAGCTCCTATAATTCACCCCTCCACTTT	CASSAGKDSSSYNSPLHF
.	14	TRBV28	.	TRBJ2-7	TGTGCCAGCAGTTTAGGCGGCGACGGGTACGAGCAGTACTTC	CASSLGGDGYEQYF
many	13	TRBV29-1	TRBD1	TRBJ1-2	TGCAGCGTGGTGGGACAGGCTAACTATGGCTACACCTTC	CSVVGQANYGYTF
.	16	TRBV15	.	TRBJ2-1	TGTGCCACCAGCAGAGCCGGGACGTGGACGATCGATGAGCAGTTCTTC	CATSRAGTWTIDEQFF
many	15	TRBV5-6	.	TRBJ1-1	TGTGCCAGCAGCCTGCTCCAGGGGTTGAACACTGAAGCTTTCTTT	CASSLLQGLNTEAFF
many	14	TRBV7-3	.	TRBJ1-2	TGTGCCAGCAGCCCTGATGGACAGATCTATGGCTACACCTTC	CASSPDGQIYGYTF
many	13	TRBV14	.	TRBJ1-4	TGTGCCAGCAGCCAAGGCGGGAATGAAAAACTGTTTTTT	CASSQGGNEKLFF
.	13	TRBV19	.	TRBJ1-1	TGTGCCAGTAAACGGGGAGGGCTTACTGAAGCTTTCTTT	CASKRGGLTEAFF
.	13	TRBV4-3	TRBD1	TRBJ1-1	TGCGCCAGCAGCCCATATTCGGACAGGGAAGCTTTCTTT	CASSPYSDREAFF
.	17	TRBV9	.	TRBJ1-2	TGTGCCAGCAGCCAAGATGGGAATACAGGGAGAGAGGATGGCTACACCTTC	CASSQDGNTGREDGYTF
many	13	TRBV7-9	.	TRBJ1-1	TGTGCCAGCAGCAGGTCAGGGAACACTGAAGCTTTCTTT	CASSRSGNTEAFF
many	16	TRBV7-8	.	TRBJ1-5	TGTGCCAGCAGCCGATCCCCCTTAGGCAGCAATCAGCCCCAGCATTTT	CASSRSPLGSNQPQHF
.	14	TRBV20-1	TRBD1	TRBJ2-7	TGCAGTGCTAGCGCCGGGACAGGGCTCTACGAGCAGTACTTC	CSASAGTGLYEQYF
few	15	TRBV14	.	TRBJ1-1	TGTGCCAGCAGCCCACTCGCGGGTACGAACACTGAAGCTTTCTTT	CASSPLAGTNTEAFF
.	14	TRBV19	.	TRBJ1-5	TGTGCCAGTAGTTCCCCGGGAGGTTGGCAGCCCCAGCATTTT	CASSSPGGWQPQHF
.	16	TRBV15	.	TRBJ2-7	TGTGCCACCAGCAGGGAGAGGCAGGGGATAGGCTACGAGCAGTACTTC	CATSRERQGIGYEQYF
few	16	TRBV19	.	TRBJ1-6	TGTGCCAGTAGTATAAAGGGAGGGTCTTATAATTCACCCCTCCACTTT	CASSIKGGSYNSPLHF
.	14	TRBV27	.	TRBJ2-5	TGTGCCAGCAGTTCATACAGACCCGGAGAGACCCAGTACTTC	CASSSYRPGETQYF
few	15	TRBV9	TRBD2	TRBJ2-2	TGTGCCAGCAGCTCTAGCGGGAGTTTGATCGGGGAGCTGTTTTTT	CASSSSGSLIGELFF
many	14	TRBV29-1	.	TRBJ2-7	TGCAGCGTTGTTTGGGACACCTTATCCTACGAGCAGTACTTC	CSVVWDTLSYEQYF
.	14	TRBV10-3	TRBD2	TRBJ2-7	TGTGCCATCACGGCGAGCGGGGTTGCTCCTGAGCAGTACTTC	CAITASGVAPEQYF
.	13	TRBV2	.	TRBJ1-1	TGTGCCAGCAATCATCGGGGGAACACTGAAGCTTTCTTT	CASNHRGNTEAFF
many	12	TRBV5-1	.	TRBJ2-7	TGCGCCAGCAGCCCCGGGCGGGGTGGGCAGTACTTC	CASSPGRGGQYF
.	12	TRBV7-9	.	TRBJ1-2	TGTGCCAGCAGTTCCGGCCTCTATGGCTACACCTTC	CASSSGLYGYTF
many	15	TRBV10-3	TRBD1	TRBJ1-2	TGTGCCATCACGATGACCGGGACAGCTAACTATGGCTACACCTTC	CAITMTGTANYGYTF
.	14	TRBV5-1	TRBD2	TRBJ2-7	TGCGCCAGCAGCATACAGGGGACTAGCAACGAGCAGTACTTC	CASSIQGTSNEQYF
.	15	TRBV6-5	.	TRBJ1-3	TGTGCCAGCAGTTACTGGAGGGGAACTGGAAACACCATATATTTT	CASSYWRGTGNTIYF
.	16	TRBV4-3	.	TRBJ1-2	TGCGCCAGCAGCCAAGATTCAGCGGGGCTCATCTATGGCTACACCTTC	CASSQDSAGLIYGYTF
many	15	TRBV7-8	.	TRBJ1-5	TGTGCCAGCAGCTTAGTATCCTGGGGCAATCAGCCCCAGCATTTT	CASSLVSWGNQPQHF
few	18	TRBV7-9	.	TRBJ2-5	TGTGCCAGCAGCTTATGGAAAATACTTCTTCCAAGGCAAGAGACCCAGTACTTC	CASSLWKILLPRQETQYF
few	18	TRBV7-8	.	TRBJ2-6	TGTGCCAGCAGCCCATGGGGGCGAACCTACTCTGGGGCCAACGTCCTGACTTTC	CASSPWGRTYSGANVLTF
many	15	TRBV20-1	TRBD1	TRBJ2-5	TGCAGTGCCGAAGATTCGACGACAGGGGAAGAGACCCAGTACTTC	CSAEDSTTGEETQYF
.	17	TRBV7-2	.	TRBJ2-7	TGTGCCAGCAGCTTATCCGGGACACATGTTGGCGGGGTCGAGCAGTACTTC	CASSLSGTHVGGVEQYF
many	15	TRBV7-2	TRBD1	TRBJ2-2	TGTGCCAGCAGCTTAGAGGGACAGGGCACCGGGGAGCTGTTTTTT	CASSLEGQGTGELFF
.	14	TRBV6-6	.	TRBJ1-5	TGTGCCAGCAGTTACTTGGGACGGAATCAGCCCCAGCATTTT	CASSYLGRNQPQHF
many	15	TRBV7-2	TRBD1	TRBJ1-6	TGTGCCAGCACCTTGCGGGACAGGGCTAATTCACCCCTCCACTTT	CASTLRDRANSPLHF
.	13	TRBV20-1	.	TRBJ1-2	TGCAGTGCTAGAGATCCTCTAGTTGAAGGCTACACCTTC	CSARDPLVEGYTF
many	13	TRBV7-2	.	TRBJ2-7	TGTGCCAGCAGCGTACCGGACTCCCGCGAGCAGTACTTC	CASSVPDSREQYF
.	15	TRBV28	TRBD1	TRBJ1-5	TGTGCCAGCAGTCTAGACAGGGCCTCACCCCAGCCCCAGCATTTT	CASSLDRASPQPQHF
few	13	TRBV20-1	.	TRBJ1-3	TGCAGTGCCCCCGACCCCGGTGGAAACACCATATATTTT	CSAPDPGGNTIYF
few	12	TRBV29-1	.	TRBJ2-5	TGCAGCGTTGCACCAGTACAAGAGACCCAGTACTTC	CSVAPVQETQYF
.	15	TRBV19	.	TRBJ1-5	TGTGCCAGTAGTATCTCCCCGGGGGGCAATCAGCCCCAGCATTTT	CASSISPGGNQPQHF
many	15	TRBV25-1	.	TRBJ1-4	TGTGCCAGCAGTGAATGGGGACCAACTAATGAAAAACTGTTTTTT	CASSEWGPTNEKLFF
once	13	TRBV2	TRBD1	TRBJ2-7	TGTGCCAGCAGCGAAAATTCAGGGGGCGAGCAGTACTTC	CASSENSGGEQYF
many	13	TRBV24-1	.	TRBJ1-1	TGTGCCACAACCGCTCCTGGGAACACTGAAGCTTTCTTT	CATTAPGNTEAFF
few	16	TRBV7-9	.	TRBJ2-2	TGTGCCAGCAGCTTGGACAGCCTAGGGGTTGCCGGGGAGCTGTTTTTT	CASSLDSLGVAGELFF
many	16	TRBV7-9	TRBD1	TRBJ2-5	TGTGCCAGCAGCTTAGGGATGGACAGGGGGCGAGAGACCCAGTACTTC	CASSLGMDRGRETQYF
many	15	TRBV7-2	.	TRBJ2-5	TGTGCCAGCAGCTTAGGGGGACCCTTCCAAGAGACCCAGTACTTC	CASSLGGPFQETQYF
few	15	TRBV7-8	.	TRBJ2-7	TGTGCCAGCAGCACGGACCTCGCTGAGCTAGACGAGCAGTACTTC	CASSTDLAELDEQYF
few	15	TRBV4-1	TRBD1	TRBJ1-1	TGCGCCAGCAGCCAAGGGACAGGGTTTACGGCTGAAGCTTTCTTT	CASSQGTGFTAEAFF
.	16	TRBV7-2	.	TRBJ2-7	TGTGCCAGCAGCCCCTGGGTAGAGCTCCTTGGTTACGAGCAGTACTTC	CASSPWVELLGYEQYF
many	12	TRBV27	TRBD1	TRBJ1-2	TGTGCCAGCAGGTTGACAGGGGGTGGCTACACCTTC	CASRLTGGGYTF
once	14	TRBV12-3/TRBV12-4	TRBD1	TRBJ1-1	TGTGCCAGCAGTTCGGGACAGGGAAAAACTGAAGCTTCCTTT	CASSSGQGKTEASF
.	16	TRBV4-3	.	TRBJ1-1	TGCGCCAGCAGCCAAGGGAGGGGGACGATGAACACTGAAGCTTTCTTT	CASSQGRGTMNTEAFF
few	17	TRBV7-2	.	TRBJ1-4	TGCGCCAGCAGCCAAGAAGGACGGCGTGCAACTAATGAAAAACTGTTTTTT	CASSQEGRRATNEKLFF
.	18	TRBV10-3	TRBD2	TRBJ2-3	TGTGCCATCAGTGAAGGACTAGCGGGGACCACTAGCACAGGTACGCAGTATTTT	CAISEGLAGTTSTGTQYF
few	14	TRBV7-9	TRBD1	TRBJ2-1	TGTGCCAGCAGCGCACCCTCAGGGGGCAATGAGCAGTTCTTC	CASSAPSGGNEQFF
.	11	TRBV29-1	.	TRBJ1-1	TGCAGCAGCTTAGCGACGGATAGAGCTTTCTTT	CSSLATDRAFF
few	12	TRBV29-1	.	TRBJ2-3	TGCAGCGTTGAACGGACGGGGAGTACGCAGTATTTT	CSVERTGSTQYF